Listed below are T cell receptor beta chains from one sample, sequenced in a study of regulatory T cells in long-lasting Graves disease. TCRdb re-analysed the multiplex PCR reads in MiXCR, keeping a single row per CDR3 protein. The data show 400,000 to 500,000 distinct CDR3 sequences, about 21% seen once. The specimen comprised peripheral blood mononuclear cells (PBMCs), sampled when the disease was refractory, from a patient treated with antithyroid drugs. These receptors came from a female donor with Graves disease. CDR3s include the opening cysteine and the closing phenylalanine or tryptophan. Each record gives: D gene, J gene, V gene, clone size, CDR3 DNA, CDR3 protein. The D gene is left open where the match is weak. Expanded clones are given a class, and other clones once, few, many or no size at all.

-,TRBJ2-7,TRBV20-1,many,TGCAGTGCAAACCGGGACAACTACGAGCAGTACTTC,CSANRDNYEQYF
-,TRBJ2-7,TRBV7-9,-,TGTGCCAGCAGCCTAGAGTTTTGGACGGGAGAATACGAGCAGTACTTC,CASSLEFWTGEYEQYF
-,TRBJ2-5,TRBV19,few,TGTGCCAGTAGTTCGCTAACAAAAGAGACCCAGTACTTC,CASSSLTKETQYF
TRBD2,TRBJ2-7,TRBV20-1,-,TGCAGTACAAGCCGTCTAGCGGGAGGCTACGAGCAGTACTTC,CSTSRLAGGYEQYF
-,TRBJ2-2,TRBV15,many,TGTGCCACCAGCCGTAGCGGAGCGAACACCGGGGAGCTGTTTTTT,CATSRSGANTGELFF
-,TRBJ1-1,TRBV29-1,-,TGCAGCGTTGTCCGGACTGAAGCTTTCTTT,CSVVRTEAFF
TRBD1,TRBJ1-2,TRBV5-1,few,TGCGCCAGCAGCCCGGACAGGGGGCCGTATCGCTATGGCTACACCTTC,CASSPDRGPYRYGYTF
-,TRBJ1-1,TRBV7-9,many,TGTGCCAGCAGCTTACTTCAGAACACTGAAGCTTTCTTT,CASSLLQNTEAFF
-,TRBJ2-2,TRBV19,-,TGTGCCAGTGGACACCTTACTAGCCGGACCGGGGAGCTGTTTTTT,CASGHLTSRTGELFF
-,TRBJ2-1,TRBV11-2,-,TGTGCCAGCAGCTTCTCTAGCATTGGGGAGCAGTTCTTC,CASSFSSIGEQFF
-,TRBJ2-6,TRBV28,many,TGTGCCACCACCTCTGGGGCCAACGTCCTGACTTTC,CATTSGANVLTF
TRBD2,TRBJ2-7,TRBV29-1,many,TGCAGCGTTGAAGACGGGGTAGCGGGAGGCTACGAGCAGTACTTC,CSVEDGVAGGYEQYF
-,TRBJ1-4,TRBV28,many,TGTGCCAGCAGTCCTCACAGTGCAACTAATGAAAAACTGTTTTTT,CASSPHSATNEKLFF
-,TRBJ1-5,TRBV28,many,TGTGCCAGCAGCCCTTATGGCAATCAGCCCCAGCATTTT,CASSPYGNQPQHF
TRBD1,TRBJ2-2,TRBV14,-,TGTGCCAGCAGCCGGAATGACAGGGGAGTGGGGGAGCTGTTTTTT,CASSRNDRGVGELFF
TRBD1,TRBJ2-5,TRBV5-1,-,TGCGCCAGCAGCATGGACAGGGTGAGGGAGACCCAGTACTTC,CASSMDRVRETQYF
-,TRBJ1-1,TRBV10-2,-,TGCGCCAGCAGTGAGTCTATAGGGATGAACACTGAAGCTTTCTTT,CASSESIGMNTEAFF
-,TRBJ2-5,TRBV20-1,many,TGCAGTGCTAGAGACCTGAACCAAGAGACCCAGTACTTC,CSARDLNQETQYF
-,TRBJ1-1,TRBV28,many,TGTGCCAGCAGTTCAATAAAGAACACTGAAGCTTTCTTT,CASSSIKNTEAFF
TRBD1,TRBJ2-7,TRBV28,many,TGTGCCAGCACCTCTCTCGGGACAGTCCTCTCCTACGAGCAGTACTTC,CASTSLGTVLSYEQYF
-,TRBJ1-2,TRBV5-6,few,TGTGCCAGCAGCCCAATGGGGGGCACGTGGTATGGCTACACCTTC,CASSPMGGTWYGYTF
-,TRBJ1-1,TRBV28,many,TGTGCCAGCAGTATGTCTGGGGTTGGCACTGAAGCTTTCTTT,CASSMSGVGTEAFF
TRBD1,TRBJ1-2,TRBV28,many,TGTGCTATCCTGGGACAGCTCGGGCGAATGAGGAACTATGGCTACACCTTC,CAILGQLGRMRNYGYTF
-,TRBJ2-7,TRBV28,many,TGTGCCAGCAGTAAAGGGGCTAGGGAGCAGTACTTC,CASSKGAREQYF
-,TRBJ1-2,TRBV28,many,TGTGCCAGCAGTTTACCAGGGGCGAATGGCTACACCTTC,CASSLPGANGYTF
TRBD1,TRBJ1-4,TRBV29-1,many,TGCAGCGTTGGGGACAGGGGAGGTGAAAAACTGTTTTTT,CSVGDRGGEKLFF
TRBD2,TRBJ2-7,TRBV29-1,many,TGCAGCGTTGAATCCCGGGAGGGCTACGAGCAGTACTTC,CSVESREGYEQYF
-,TRBJ1-1,TRBV4-1,-,TGCGCCAGCAGCCAAGGGCCAGGAGAGAACACTGAAGCTTTCTTT,CASSQGPGENTEAFF
TRBD2,TRBJ2-7,TRBV2,many,TGTGCCAGCAGCCCTGGACTAGCGGTTTACGAGCAGTACTTC,CASSPGLAVYEQYF
-,TRBJ1-2,TRBV3-1,-,TGTGCCAGCAGCCAAGAGTGGGGAGTGAACTATGGCTACACCTTC,CASSQEWGVNYGYTF
-,TRBJ2-7,TRBV10-3,many,TGTGCCATCACTCAAGGGGCAGGGCACGAGCAGTACTTC,CAITQGAGHEQYF
TRBD1,TRBJ1-6,TRBV6-1,-,TGTGCCAGCATCGCGGACAGGGGGGGTTCACCCCTCCACTTT,CASIADRGGSPLHF
-,TRBJ2-2,TRBV24-1,many,TGTGCCACCAGTGAGGCGGGACCGACCAACACCGGGGAGCTGTTTTTT,CATSEAGPTNTGELFF
-,TRBJ2-7,TRBV20-1,few,TGCAGTGCTAGAAGTTCGGGTCCCTACAAGCAGTACTTC,CSARSSGPYKQYF
-,TRBJ2-4,TRBV12-5,-,TGTGCTAGTGGTTTGGGGAGCGGCTACCACAAAAACATTCAGTACTTC,CASGLGSGYHKNIQYF
TRBD2,TRBJ2-7,TRBV20-1,many,TGCAGTGCTAGAGATCTGACTAGCGGGAGCTACGAGCAGTACTTC,CSARDLTSGSYEQYF
-,TRBJ1-1,TRBV14,few,TGTGCCAGCACCGCCGGGCCCGAAGCTTTCTTT,CASTAGPEAFF
-,TRBJ2-5,TRBV3-1,many,TGTGCCAGCAGCCAACCAGACAGGAACAAGACCCAGTACTTC,CASSQPDRNKTQYF
TRBD2,TRBJ2-3,TRBV28,few,TGTGCCAGCAGTCAAACGGCAGCGGGGAGCACAGATACGCAGTATTTT,CASSQTAAGSTDTQYF
TRBD1,TRBJ2-7,TRBV5-1,few,TGCGCCAGCAGCCCAGGACAGGGGGTACAGTACTTC,CASSPGQGVQYF
TRBD2,TRBJ2-5,TRBV27,-,TGTGCCAGCAGTCCTACTGGACTAGCGGGGGGGTTAGAGACCCAGTACTTC,CASSPTGLAGGLETQYF
TRBD1,TRBJ1-5,TRBV27,-,TGTGCCACCAGGGTAGGGACAGGGGTTCAGCCCCAGCATTTT,CATRVGTGVQPQHF